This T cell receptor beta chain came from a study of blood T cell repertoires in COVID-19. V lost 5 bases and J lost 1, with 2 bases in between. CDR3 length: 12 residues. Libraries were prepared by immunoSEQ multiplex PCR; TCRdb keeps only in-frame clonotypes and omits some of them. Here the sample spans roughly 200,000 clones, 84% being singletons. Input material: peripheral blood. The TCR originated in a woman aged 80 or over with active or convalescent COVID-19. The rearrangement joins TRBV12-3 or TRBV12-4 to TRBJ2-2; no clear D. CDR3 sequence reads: CASSQNTGELFF. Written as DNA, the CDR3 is TGTGCCAGCAGTCAGAACACCGGGGAGCTGTTTTTT.